What follows describes a single TCR beta chain. This specimen comes from a study of T cells in tuberculosis. Some clones are missing from TCRdb's copy, which holds only in-frame ones; the method was immunoSEQ multiplex PCR. Of about 43,000 clones in the sample, roughly 94% are singletons; the top ten hold under 2%. The CDR3 is 14 amino acids. Per germline, CDR1 MDHEN and CDR2 SYDVKM. The V gene lost 5 bases and the J gene lost 0 bases, with 10 bases spanning the gap. Input material: PBMCs. The origin of this receptor is a donor aged 10-29 years with latent tuberculosis or without tuberculosis infection. Some clones in this sample may be carry-over from other donors' samples. V usage is TRBV28 and J usage is TRBJ1-1; D is ambiguous. The CDR3 is CASSLITMNTEAFF. The CDR3 DNA reads TGTGCCAGCAGTCTAATTACGATGAACACTGAAGCTTTCTTT.